The 11 T cell receptor beta chains listed next were all sequenced from one sample in a study of cytomegalovirus exposure and HLA in healthy donors. The PCR ran on 60 Vbeta and 13 Jbeta primers. Only in-frame clones appear in the TCRdb table, and some are missing; sequencing was by immunoSEQ multiplex PCR. In the table there are 150,000 to 200,000 clones, over 60% of which are singletons. The sequenced sample consisted of PBMCs. The receptors come from a woman aged 40 to 49 in good health and CMV-seronegative.

Only one count was recorded for this clone. The chain couples TRBV27 to TRBJ2-1, with D perhaps TRBD2 (5 bases). Germline V gene lookup returns CDR1 MNHEY and CDR2 SMNVEV (reference sequence). The CDR3 runs 14 residues. Between the trimmed V and J ends, which lost 7 bases and 0 bases, there was a span of 10 bases. The CDR3 here is CASTKRSSYNEQFF. CDR3 nucleotides: TGTGCCAGCACCAAGCGGAGCTCCTACAATGAGCAGTTCTTC.

The genes are TRBV30 and TRBJ1-2, with D maybe TRBD1 (5 bases). The V gene's germline CDR1 is GTSNPN and CDR2 SVGIG (reference sequence). There are 14 residues in the CDR3. With 0 bases removed from V and 4 bases from J, the gap between germline ends came to 12 bases. The CDR3 loop is CAWSVNGQGYGYTF. In DNA form, the CDR3 reads TGTGCCTGGAGTGTAAACGGGCAGGGCTATGGCTACACCTTC.

V and J are TRBV9 and TRBJ2-7; 9 bases are shared with TRBD1. Germline-derived CDR1 and CDR2 are SGDLS and YYNGEE. The CDR3 extends over 16 amino acids. V lost 4 bases to trimming and J lost 3 bases; unmatched junction nucleotides: 11. The CDR3 sequence is CASSFHPGQGLYEQYF. The CDR3 region has the DNA TGTGCCAGCAGCTTCCATCCGGGACAGGGACTCTACGAGCAGTACTTC.

The chain couples TRBV7-9 to TRBJ1-1; D is unresolved. V lost 5 bases to trimming and J lost 4 bases, with 20 bases between them. From germline, CDR1 is SEHNR and CDR2 FQNEAQ (reference sequence). The CDR3 totals 16 residues. The CDR3 sequence: CASSPTSFREGTEAFF. The CDR3, as DNA: TGTGCCAGCAGCCCGACGAGCTTCCGGGAAGGCACTGAAGCTTTCTTT. Filled out from reference TRBV7-9 and TRBJ1-1, the complete variable domain reads DTGVSQNPRHKITKRGQNVTFRCDPISEHNRLYWYRQTLGQGPEFLTYFQNEAQLEKSRLLSDRFSAERPKGSFSTLEIQRTEQGDSAMYLCASSPTSFREGTEAFFGQGTRLTVV.

Comment on this clone: The sample carries other DNA sequences with the same CDR3. The V call is TRBV18, the J call TRBJ1-2; D is unresolved. This CDR3 comprises 14 residues. V lost 3 bases and J lost 5, with 13 bases in between. Germline-derived CDR1 and CDR2 are KGHSH and LQKENI. DNA for the CDR3: TGTGCCAGCTCACCCCCCGAGCCGCAATATGGCTACACCTTC. It yields the protein CASSPPEPQYGYTF.

This rearrangement joins TRBV5-1 to TRBJ1-2; TRBD1 aligns across 9 bases. CDR1 SGHRS and CDR2 YFSETQ come from the germline V gene. The CDR3 sequence is 15 residues long. V trimming: 3 bases; J trimming: 2 bases; junction bases outside the gene matches: 5. In nucleotides, the CDR3 is TGCGCCAGCAGCTCCCTGGGACAGGGAAACTATGGCTACACCTTC. Protein sequence: CASSSLGQGNYGYTF.

The V call is TRBV28, the J call TRBJ1-2; TRBD1 might be the D (5 bases). The CDR3 is 13 amino acids. Looked up from germline, CDR1 is MDHEN and CDR2 is SYDVKM. Trimming cost V 4 bases and J 1 base, with 7 bases left between them. The CDR3 reads CASSWGGNYGYTF. The DNA of the CDR3 is TGTGCCAGCAGTTGGGGGGGTAACTATGGCTACACCTTC.

This clone has just a few counts. The chain has TRBV19 and TRBJ2-2, with TRBD2 identical over 7 bases. V shed 0 bases, J shed 7 bases, and the junction held 8 bases outside the gene matches. Germline CDR1 LNHDA, CDR2 SQIVND (reference sequence). The CDR3 has 16 residues. CDR3 bases: TGTGCCAGTAGTATAGACCCGGGACCTAGCGGCGGGGAGCTGTTTTTT. This gives the protein CASSIDPGPSGGELFF.

The rearrangement links TRBV18 to TRBJ2-5, with a possible D match to TRBD1 (5 bases). This CDR3 has 14 residues. The germline V gene has CDR1 KGHSH and CDR2 LQKENI. Trimming removed 6 bases at V and 1 base at J, with 12 bases between. CDR3 protein: CASSTAVIQETQYF. The DNA of the CDR3 is TGTGCCAGCTCGACAGCCGTGATCCAAGAGACCCAGTACTTC.

The J gene is TRBJ1-3, the V gene TRBV30, with 7 bases aligning to TRBD1. Germline CDR1 GTSNPN, CDR2 SVGIG (reference sequence). The CDR3 contains 13 residues. The ends lost 5 bases at V and 4 bases at J; junction bases unmatched: 5. The CDR3 DNA is TGTGCCTGGCAGGGGGACAACGGAAACACCATATATTTT. Translating it yields CAWQGDNGNTIYF.

The genes are TRBV11-3 and TRBJ2-1; TRBD2 matches 8 bases. With 5 bases clipped from V and 7 bases from J, the junction kept 7 bases outside the gene matches. The CDR3 totals 14 residues. CDR1 is SGHNT and CDR2 is YENEEA in the germline V gene. The CDR3 sequence is CASSVRSGSNEQFF. The CDR3 DNA sequence: TGTGCCAGCAGCGTAAGAAGCGGGAGTAATGAGCAGTTCTTC. Variable domain in full (rest from reference TRBV11-3 and TRBJ2-1): EAGVVQSPRYKIIEKKQPVAFWCNPISGHNTLYWYLQNLGQGPELLIRYENEEAVDDSQLPKDRFSAERLKGVDSTLKIQPAELGDSAVYLCASSVRSGSNEQFFGPGTRLTVL.